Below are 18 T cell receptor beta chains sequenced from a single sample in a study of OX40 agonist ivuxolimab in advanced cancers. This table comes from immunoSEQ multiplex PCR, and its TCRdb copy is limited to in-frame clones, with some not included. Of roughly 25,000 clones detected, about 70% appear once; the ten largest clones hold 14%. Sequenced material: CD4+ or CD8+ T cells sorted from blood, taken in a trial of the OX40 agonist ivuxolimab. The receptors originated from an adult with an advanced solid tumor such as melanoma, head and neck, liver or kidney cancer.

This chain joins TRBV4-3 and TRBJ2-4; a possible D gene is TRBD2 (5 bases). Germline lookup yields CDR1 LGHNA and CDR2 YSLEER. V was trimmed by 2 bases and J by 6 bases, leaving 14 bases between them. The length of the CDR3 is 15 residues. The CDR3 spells CASSQTLTRGNIQYF. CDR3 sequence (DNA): TGCGCCAGCAGCCAAACCTTGACACGGGGAAACATTCAGTACTTC.

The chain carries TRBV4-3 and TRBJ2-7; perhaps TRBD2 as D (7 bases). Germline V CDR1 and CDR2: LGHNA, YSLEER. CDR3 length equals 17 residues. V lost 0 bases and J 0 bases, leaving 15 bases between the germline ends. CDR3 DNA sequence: TGCGCCAGCAGCCAAGATACGGGCGGGGGCCCCTCCTACGAGCAGTACTTC. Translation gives CASSQDTGGGPSYEQYF.

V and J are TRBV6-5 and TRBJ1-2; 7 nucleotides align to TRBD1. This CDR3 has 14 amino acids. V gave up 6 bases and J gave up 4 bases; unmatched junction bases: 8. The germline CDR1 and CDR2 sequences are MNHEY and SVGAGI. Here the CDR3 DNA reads TGTGCCAGCAGCGCCATGACAGGGTCCTATGGCTACACCTTC. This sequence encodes CASSAMTGSYGYTF.

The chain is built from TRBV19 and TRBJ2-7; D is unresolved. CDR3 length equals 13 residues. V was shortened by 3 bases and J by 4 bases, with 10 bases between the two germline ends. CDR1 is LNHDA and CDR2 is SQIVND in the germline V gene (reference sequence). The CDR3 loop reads CASSISGPYEQYF. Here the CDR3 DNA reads TGTGCCAGTAGTATTTCAGGACCATACGAGCAGTACTTC.

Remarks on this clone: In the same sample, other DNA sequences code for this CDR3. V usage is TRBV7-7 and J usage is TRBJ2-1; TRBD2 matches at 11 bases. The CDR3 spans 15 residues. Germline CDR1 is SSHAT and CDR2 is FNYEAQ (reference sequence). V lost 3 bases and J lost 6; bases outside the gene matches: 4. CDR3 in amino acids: CASSLGLAGGNEQFF. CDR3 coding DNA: TGTGCCAGCAGCTTGGGGCTAGCGGGGGGCAATGAGCAGTTCTTC.

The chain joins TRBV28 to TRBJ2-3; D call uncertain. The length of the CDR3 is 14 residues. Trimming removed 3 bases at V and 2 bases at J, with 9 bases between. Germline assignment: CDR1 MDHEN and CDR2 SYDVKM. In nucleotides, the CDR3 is TGTGCCAGCAGTTTGTCGAGCCCCACAGATACGCAGTATTTT. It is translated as CASSLSSPTDTQYF.

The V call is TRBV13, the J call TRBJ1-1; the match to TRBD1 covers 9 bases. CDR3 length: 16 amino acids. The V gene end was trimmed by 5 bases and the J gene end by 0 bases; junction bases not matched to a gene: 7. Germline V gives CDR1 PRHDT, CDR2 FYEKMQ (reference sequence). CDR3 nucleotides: TGTGCCAGCAGCACGGAGGGACAGGGACTGAACACTGAAGCTTTCTTT. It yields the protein CASSTEGQGLNTEAFF.

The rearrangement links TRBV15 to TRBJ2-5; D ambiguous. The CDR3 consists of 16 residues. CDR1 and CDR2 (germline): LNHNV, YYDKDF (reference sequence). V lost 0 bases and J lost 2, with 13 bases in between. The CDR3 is CATSRDRVLGQETQYF. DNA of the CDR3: TGTGCCACCAGCAGAGACCGGGTCCTAGGGCAAGAGACCCAGTACTTC.

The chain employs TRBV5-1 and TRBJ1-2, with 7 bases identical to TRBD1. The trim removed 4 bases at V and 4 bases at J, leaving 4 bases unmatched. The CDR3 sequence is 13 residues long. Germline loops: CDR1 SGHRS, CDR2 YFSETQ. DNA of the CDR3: TGCGCCAGCAGCGTGGACAGGCTCTATGGCTACACCTTC. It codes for CASSVDRLYGYTF.

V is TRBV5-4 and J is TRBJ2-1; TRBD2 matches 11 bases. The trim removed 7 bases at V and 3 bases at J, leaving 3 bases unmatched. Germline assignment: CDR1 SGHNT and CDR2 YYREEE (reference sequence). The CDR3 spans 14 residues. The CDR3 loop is CASSTSGGYNEQFF. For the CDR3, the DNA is TGTGCCAGCTCAACTAGCGGGGGCTACAATGAGCAGTTCTTC.

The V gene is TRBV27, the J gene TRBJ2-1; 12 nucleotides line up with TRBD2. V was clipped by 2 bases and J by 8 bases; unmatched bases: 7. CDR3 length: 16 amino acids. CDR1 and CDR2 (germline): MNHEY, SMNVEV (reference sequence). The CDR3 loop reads CASSLTTSGGFDEQFF. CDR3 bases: TGTGCCAGCAGTTTAACCACTAGCGGGGGGTTTGATGAGCAGTTCTTC.

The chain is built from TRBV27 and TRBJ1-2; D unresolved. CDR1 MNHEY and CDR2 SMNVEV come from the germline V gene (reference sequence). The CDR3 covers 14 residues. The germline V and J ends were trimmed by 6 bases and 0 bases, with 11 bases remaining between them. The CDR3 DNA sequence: TGTGCCAGCAGCGGCGGGAATACTAACTATGGCTACACCTTC. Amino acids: CASSGGNTNYGYTF.

The CDR3 here is CASSLETGMGTYEQYF. The CDR3 coding sequence is TGTGCCAGCAGTCTCGAGACAGGGATGGGGACCTACGAGCAGTACTTC. The chain has TRBV7-9 and TRBJ2-7, with TRBD1 matching over 7 bases. The V gene end was trimmed by 6 bases and the J gene end by 2 bases; junction bases not matched to a gene: 13. The CDR3 loop spans 16 amino acids. From germline, CDR1 is SEHNR and CDR2 FQNEAQ (reference sequence).

CDR3 sequence: CASSLGETEQYF. CDR3 DNA sequence: TGTGCCAGCAGCTTAGGGGAAACCGAGCAGTACTTC. The V and J genes are TRBV7-6 and TRBJ2-7, with D unresolved. The CDR3 length is 12 residues. CDR1 SGHVS and CDR2 FNYEAQ come from the germline V gene. Deletions cut 1 base from V and 6 bases from J, with 7 bases between. Combining the CDR3 with reference TRBV7-6 and TRBJ2-7 gives the whole variable domain GAGVSQSPRYKVTKRGQDVALRCDPISGHVSLYWYRQALGQGPEFLTYFNYEAQQDKSGLPNDRFSAERPEGSISTLTIQRTEQRDSAMYRCASSLGETEQYFGPGTRLTVT.

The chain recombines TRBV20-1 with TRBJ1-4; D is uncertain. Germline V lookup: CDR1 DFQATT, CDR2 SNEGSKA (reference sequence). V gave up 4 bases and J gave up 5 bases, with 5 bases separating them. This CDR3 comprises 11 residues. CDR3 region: CSAKQNEKLFF. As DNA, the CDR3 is TGCAGTGCTAAACAGAATGAAAAACTGTTTTTT.

The CDR3 nucleotides are TGTGCCAGCAGCGTAGCTAGCGGGGGGCCCCAGTTCTTC. Protein sequence: CASSVASGGPQFF. The J gene is TRBJ2-1, the V gene TRBV9, with 11 bases aligning to TRBD2. Trimming cost V 0 bases and J 13 bases; bases outside gene matches: 3. This CDR3 is built from 13 residues. CDR1 is SGDLS and CDR2 is YYNGEE in the germline V gene. The complete variable domain, with remaining parts taken from reference TRBV9 and TRBJ2-1, reads DSGVTQTPKHLITATGQRVTLRCSPRSGDLSVYWYQQSLDQGLQFLIQYYNGEERAKGNILERFSAQQFPDLHSELNLSSLELGDSALYFCASSVASGGPQFFGPGTRLTVL.

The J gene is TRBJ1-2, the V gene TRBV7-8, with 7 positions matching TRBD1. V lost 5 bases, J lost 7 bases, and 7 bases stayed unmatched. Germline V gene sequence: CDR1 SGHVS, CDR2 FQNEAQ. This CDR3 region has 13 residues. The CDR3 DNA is TGTGCCAGCAGCGCTGACAGGGTAACTGGCTACACCTTC. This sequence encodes CASSADRVTGYTF.

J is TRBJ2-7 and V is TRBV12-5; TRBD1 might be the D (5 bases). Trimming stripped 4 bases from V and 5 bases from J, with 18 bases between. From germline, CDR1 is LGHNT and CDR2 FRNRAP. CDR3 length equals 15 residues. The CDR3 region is CASGWGVGLVHEQYF. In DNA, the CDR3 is TGTGCTAGTGGTTGGGGCGTTGGGTTGGTCCACGAGCAGTACTTC.